This TCR beta chain was observed in a study of blood T cell repertoires in COVID-19. Study background: Whether acute or convalescent, the COVID-19 samples came from the United States, Italy and Spain.

Under the authors' procedure: How many nucleated cells were present was estimated from reference gene primer amplification. Only in-frame clones appear in the TCRdb table, and some are missing; sequencing was by immunoSEQ multiplex PCR. V and J calls and clone size are as listed in that table; D and trimming were resolved from the DNA. Here the sample spans around 100,000 clones, 85% to 95% being singletons. Germline V gene sequence: CDR1 SEHNR, CDR2 FQNEAQ (reference sequence). The CDR3 totals 17 residues. V gave up 4 bases and J gave up 6 bases; unmatched junction bases: 15. The receptor comes from a human donor with active COVID-19. The donor label of this sample is uncertain. The sequencing sample was made of peripheral blood. The chain recombines TRBV7-9 with TRBJ1-5, with 7 bases lining up with TRBD1. As DNA, the CDR3 is TGTGCCAGCAGCTCCGGAGCAGGGGGTGTTATCAGTCAGCCCCAGCATTTT. Protein product: CASSSGAGGVISQPQHF. Filled out from reference TRBV7-9 and TRBJ1-5, the complete variable domain reads DTGVSQNPRHKITKRGQNVTFRCDPISEHNRLYWYRQTLGQGPEFLTYFQNEAQLEKSRLLSDRFSAERPKGSFSTLEIQRTEQGDSAMYLCASSSGAGGVISQPQHFGDGTRLSIL.